These T cell receptor beta chains were read from a single sample in a study of post-analysis software for immune sequencing data. TCRdb ran MiXCR on the PCR reads and lists one entry per CDR3 protein. The sample carries more than 350,000 distinct CDR3 sequences, approximately 37% recorded once. Sample: blood. These receptors were collected from a girl aged 2 to 9 with multiple sclerosis. CDR3s include the opening cysteine and the closing phenylalanine or tryptophan. D genes are given only for firm matches. Where a row states a size, it is once, few, many or the class of an expanded clone; other rows omit it.

V gene: TRBV5-1
D gene: NA
J gene: TRBJ1-1
clone size: NA
CDR3 protein: CASRLTGSPEGNTEAFF
CDR3 DNA: TGCGCCAGCAGGCTCACGGGCAGCCCAGAGGGGAACACTGAAGCTTTCTTT

V gene: TRBV7-9
D gene: NA
J gene: TRBJ2-6
clone size: NA
CDR3 protein: CASTRPLSTSGANVLTF
CDR3 DNA: TGTGCCAGCACCCGACCATTGAGCACCTCTGGGGCCAACGTCCTGACTTTC

V gene: TRBV6-6
D gene: TRBD1
J gene: TRBJ1-1
clone size: NA
CDR3 protein: CASSYDRGGTEAFF
CDR3 DNA: TGTGCCAGCAGTTACGACAGGGGGGGGACTGAAGCTTTCTTT

V gene: TRBV3-1
D gene: NA
J gene: TRBJ1-4
clone size: NA
CDR3 protein: CASSLKAPGGAGEKLFF
CDR3 DNA: TGTGCCAGCAGCCTAAAAGCCCCGGGGGGGGCTGGCGAAAAACTGTTTTTT

V gene: TRBV27
D gene: NA
J gene: TRBJ2-7
clone size: NA
CDR3 protein: CASSLGSAYEQYF
CDR3 DNA: TGTGCCAGCAGTTTGGGTAGTGCCTACGAGCAGTACTTC

V gene: TRBV12-3/TRBV12-4
D gene: TRBD1
J gene: TRBJ1-2
clone size: few
CDR3 protein: CASSSPGGKAYGYTF
CDR3 DNA: TGTGCCAGCAGTTCACCAGGGGGAAAGGCCTATGGCTACACCTTC

V gene: TRBV27
D gene: TRBD1
J gene: TRBJ2-7
clone size: NA
CDR3 protein: CASTPGQGRGGLYEQYF
CDR3 DNA: TGTGCCAGCACTCCGGGACAGGGGAGGGGGGGATTATACGAGCAGTACTTC

V gene: TRBV29-1
D gene: NA
J gene: TRBJ1-2
clone size: NA
CDR3 protein: CSVGVEPSNYGYTF
CDR3 DNA: TGCAGCGTTGGGGTTGAACCCTCGAACTATGGCTACACCTTC

V gene: TRBV5-4
D gene: NA
J gene: TRBJ1-1
clone size: NA
CDR3 protein: CASSLDRNEAFF
CDR3 DNA: TGTGCCAGCAGCTTGGACCGGAATGAAGCTTTCTTT

V gene: TRBV10-2
D gene: NA
J gene: TRBJ2-7
clone size: NA
CDR3 protein: CASSESSQAASEQYF
CDR3 DNA: TGCGCCAGCAGTGAGTCGAGCCAGGCCGCAAGCGAGCAGTACTTC

V gene: TRBV28
D gene: NA
J gene: TRBJ2-7
clone size: many
CDR3 protein: CAAGGASYEQYF
CDR3 DNA: TGTGCCGCCGGCGGGGCCTCCTACGAGCAGTACTTC

V gene: TRBV12-3/TRBV12-4
D gene: TRBD1
J gene: TRBJ2-7
clone size: NA
CDR3 protein: CASSFRWGTQGDPYEQYF
CDR3 DNA: TGTGCCAGCAGTTTCCGATGGGGGACGCAGGGGGACCCCTACGAGCAGTACTTC

V gene: TRBV5-1
D gene: NA
J gene: TRBJ2-7
clone size: NA
CDR3 protein: CASSLESHEQYF
CDR3 DNA: TGCGCCAGCAGCTTGGAGTCCCACGAGCAGTACTTC

V gene: TRBV19
D gene: NA
J gene: TRBJ2-3
clone size: NA
CDR3 protein: CASSIWGTDTQYF
CDR3 DNA: TGTGCCAGTAGTATTTGGGGAACAGATACGCAGTATTTT

V gene: TRBV5-1
D gene: NA
J gene: TRBJ1-2
clone size: NA
CDR3 protein: CASSLEPGGGLGGYTF
CDR3 DNA: TGCGCCAGCAGCTTGGAACCAGGAGGGGGGCTAGGTGGCTACACCTTC

V gene: TRBV4-2
D gene: TRBD2
J gene: TRBJ2-1
clone size: NA
CDR3 protein: CASSHGLELAEQFF
CDR3 DNA: TGTGCCAGCAGCCACGGACTAGAGTTAGCCGAGCAGTTCTTC

V gene: TRBV5-1
D gene: NA
J gene: TRBJ1-2
clone size: few
CDR3 protein: CASSLASGSGGYTF
CDR3 DNA: TGCGCCAGCAGCTTGGCGTCAGGGTCCGGGGGCTACACCTTC

V gene: TRBV29-1
D gene: NA
J gene: TRBJ2-5
clone size: NA
CDR3 protein: CSVAEGGETQYF
CDR3 DNA: TGCAGCGTTGCCGAGGGGGGCGAGACCCAGTACTTC

V gene: TRBV18
D gene: NA
J gene: TRBJ2-3
clone size: NA
CDR3 protein: CASSPMVLGTDTQYF
CDR3 DNA: TGTGCCAGCTCACCAATGGTCCTCGGAACAGATACGCAGTATTTT

V gene: TRBV27
D gene: NA
J gene: TRBJ2-7
clone size: few
CDR3 protein: CASSLGANSYEQYF
CDR3 DNA: TGTGCCAGCAGTCTGGGGGCCAACTCCTACGAGCAGTACTTC

V gene: TRBV20-1
D gene: NA
J gene: TRBJ2-5
clone size: few
CDR3 protein: CSARDSGVAGETQYF
CDR3 DNA: TGCAGTGCTAGAGACTCAGGGGTAGCGGGAGAGACCCAGTACTTC

V gene: TRBV12-3/TRBV12-4
D gene: TRBD1
J gene: TRBJ1-2
clone size: few
CDR3 protein: CASRKGTGDFYGYTF
CDR3 DNA: TGTGCCAGCAGGAAGGGGACAGGGGACTTCTATGGCTACACCTTC

V gene: TRBV7-2
D gene: TRBD2
J gene: TRBJ2-7
clone size: few
CDR3 protein: CASTWTSDDEQYF
CDR3 DNA: TGTGCCAGCACCTGGACTAGCGACGACGAGCAGTACTTC

V gene: TRBV6-5
D gene: NA
J gene: TRBJ2-7
clone size: few
CDR3 protein: CASSYSPAGYHEQYF
CDR3 DNA: TGTGCCAGCAGTTACTCGCCCGCAGGGTACCACGAGCAGTACTTC

V gene: TRBV4-3
D gene: NA
J gene: TRBJ2-1
clone size: NA
CDR3 protein: CASSQDRKQETQFF
CDR3 DNA: TGCGCCAGCAGCCAAGATCGTAAGCAAGAGACCCAGTTCTTC

V gene: TRBV20-1
D gene: NA
J gene: TRBJ1-1
clone size: NA
CDR3 protein: CSAREIMSWGDMNTEAFF
CDR3 DNA: TGCAGTGCTAGAGAGATTATGAGTTGGGGGGACATGAACACTGAAGCTTTCTTT

V gene: TRBV29-1
D gene: NA
J gene: TRBJ2-5
clone size: NA
CDR3 protein: CSVEVGNLQETQYF
CDR3 DNA: TGCAGCGTTGAAGTCGGCAACCTTCAAGAGACCCAGTACTTC

V gene: TRBV9
D gene: NA
J gene: TRBJ2-3
clone size: once
CDR3 protein: CASSWGVSDTQYF
CDR3 DNA: TGTGCCAGCAGCTGGGGGGTTTCAGATACGCAGTATTTT

V gene: TRBV20-1
D gene: NA
J gene: TRBJ2-3
clone size: few
CDR3 protein: CSASNRIITDTQYF
CDR3 DNA: TGCAGTGCTAGCAATCGAATTATCACAGATACGCAGTATTTT

V gene: TRBV5-1
D gene: NA
J gene: TRBJ2-5
clone size: NA
CDR3 protein: CASSRGEERAQYF
CDR3 DNA: TGCGCCAGCAGCAGGGGGGAGGAGCGGGCCCAGTACTTC

V gene: TRBV5-1
D gene: NA
J gene: TRBJ2-5
clone size: NA
CDR3 protein: CASSEGWETQYF
CDR3 DNA: TGCGCCAGCAGCGAGGGTTGGGAGACCCAGTACTTC

V gene: TRBV21-1
D gene: NA
J gene: TRBJ2-3
clone size: few
CDR3 protein: CASTKTRTTSRPDTQYF
CDR3 DNA: TGTGCCAGCACCAAGACCCGGACTACCTCCAGGCCAGATACGCAGTATTTT

V gene: TRBV28
D gene: NA
J gene: TRBJ2-1
clone size: NA
CDR3 protein: CASSFNTGSSYNEQFF
CDR3 DNA: TGTGCCAGCAGTTTCAACACAGGTTCATCCTACAATGAGCAGTTCTTC

V gene: TRBV15
D gene: TRBD1
J gene: TRBJ2-7
clone size: NA
CDR3 protein: CATSRQGAYEQYF
CDR3 DNA: TGTGCCACCAGCAGACAGGGGGCCTACGAGCAGTACTTC

V gene: TRBV30
D gene: NA
J gene: TRBJ2-7
clone size: NA
CDR3 protein: CACTRDASSYNEQYF
CDR3 DNA: TGTGCCTGTACCAGGGACGCCAGCTCCTACAATGAGCAGTACTTC

V gene: TRBV5-6
D gene: NA
J gene: TRBJ1-5
clone size: NA
CDR3 protein: CASSPWLYSNQPQHF
CDR3 DNA: TGTGCCAGCAGCCCTTGGCTCTATAGCAATCAGCCCCAGCATTTT

V gene: TRBV27
D gene: NA
J gene: TRBJ1-2
clone size: few
CDR3 protein: CASVPSTGNYGYTF
CDR3 DNA: TGTGCCAGCGTCCCCTCTACCGGGAACTATGGCTACACCTTC

V gene: TRBV7-2
D gene: NA
J gene: TRBJ2-7
clone size: NA
CDR3 protein: CASSDTDTGYEQYF
CDR3 DNA: TGTGCCAGCAGCGATACCGATACTGGCTACGAGCAGTACTTC

V gene: TRBV7-6
D gene: NA
J gene: TRBJ2-2
clone size: NA
CDR3 protein: CASSLSTRSLTGELFF
CDR3 DNA: TGTGCCAGCAGCTTAAGTACTAGAAGTCTTACCGGGGAGCTGTTTTTT

V gene: TRBV6-5
D gene: TRBD2
J gene: TRBJ2-7
clone size: once
CDR3 protein: CASSASGGAYEQYF
CDR3 DNA: TGTGCCAGCAGTGCGAGCGGGGGAGCCTACGAGCAGTACTTC

V gene: TRBV7-2
D gene: NA
J gene: TRBJ1-6
clone size: NA
CDR3 protein: CASSLGYSYNSPLHF
CDR3 DNA: TGTGCCAGCAGCTTAGGGTATTCCTATAATTCACCCCTCCACTTT

V gene: TRBV10-3
D gene: TRBD2
J gene: TRBJ2-3
clone size: few
CDR3 protein: CAITLAVSTDTQYF
CDR3 DNA: TGTGCCATCACTCTAGCGGTTAGCACAGATACGCAGTATTTT

V gene: TRBV6-5
D gene: NA
J gene: TRBJ2-7
clone size: NA
CDR3 protein: CASRPYQGAYEQYF
CDR3 DNA: TGTGCCAGCAGGCCCTACCAGGGTGCCTACGAGCAGTACTTC

V gene: TRBV20-1
D gene: NA
J gene: TRBJ2-3
clone size: NA
CDR3 protein: CSARDYASTDTQYF
CDR3 DNA: TGCAGTGCTAGAGATTACGCTAGCACAGATACGCAGTATTTT